These T cell receptor beta chains were read from a single sample in a study of cytomegalovirus exposure and HLA in healthy donors. Produced via immunoSEQ multiplex PCR; TCRdb's table is partial and in-frame only. Among some 170,000 clones, 77% were seen once, and the ten largest hold less than 4.5%. The material sequenced was PBMCs. These receptors were collected from a woman aged 55-70 years in good health and CMV-seropositive. CDR3s include the opening cysteine and the closing phenylalanine or tryptophan. The D gene is left open where the match is weak. Not all rows give a size; the values are once, few, many and, for expanded clones, a class.

length	V	J	size	D	CDR3	DNA
15	TRBV2	TRBJ1-1	NA	NA	CASSEVEGFVTEAFF	TGTGCCAGCAGTGAAGTGGAGGGGTTCGTAACTGAAGCTTTCTTT
16	TRBV4-3	TRBJ2-5	few	TRBD2	CASSSRVAGGQETQYF	TGCGCCAGCAGCTCCCGGGTAGCGGGGGGCCAAGAGACCCAGTACTTC
13	TRBV2	TRBJ2-2	many	NA	CASSDTNTGELFF	TGTGCCAGCAGTGACACGAACACCGGGGAGCTGTTTTTT
15	TRBV10-3	TRBJ1-4	few	NA	CAISDMGGLDEKLFF	TGTGCCATCAGTGATATGGGGGGGCTTGATGAAAAACTGTTTTTT
15	TRBV9	TRBJ1-5	NA	NA	CASSVGGQTNQPQHF	TGTGCCAGCAGCGTAGGAGGACAGACCAATCAGCCCCAGCATTTT
14	TRBV9	TRBJ1-3	NA	NA	CASSPRTSGNTIYF	TGTGCCAGCAGCCCCCGAACTTCGGGAAACACCATATATTTT
17	TRBV6-1	TRBJ2-1	NA	TRBD2	CASSVSRAGGSYNEQFF	TGTGCCAGCAGTGTGTCCCGGGCGGGAGGGTCCTACAATGAGCAGTTCTTC
15	TRBV7-2	TRBJ2-1	NA	TRBD2	CASSSIAGGRNEQFF	TGTGCCAGCAGCTCCATAGCGGGGGGGCGCAATGAGCAGTTCTTC
16	TRBV4-2	TRBJ2-5	few	TRBD2	CASSLASGGALETQYF	TGTGCCAGCAGCCTTGCTAGCGGGGGGGCCTTAGAGACCCAGTACTTC
14	TRBV5-4	TRBJ2-7	NA	NA	CASSSSDSSYEQYF	TGTGCCAGCAGCTCGTCTGATAGCTCCTACGAGCAGTACTTC
15	TRBV19	TRBJ2-7	few	NA	CASSIEGGAGYEQYF	TGTGCCAGTAGTATAGAAGGGGGGGCCGGCTACGAGCAGTACTTC
13	TRBV15	TRBJ2-5	NA	NA	CATSRDQVETQYF	TGTGCCACCAGCAGAGATCAGGTAGAGACCCAGTACTTC
14	TRBV7-9	TRBJ1-6	NA	NA	CSSTSGLSGSPLHF	TGTTCCAGCACCTCGGGACTCAGCGGTTCACCCCTCCACTTT
15	TRBV28	TRBJ2-2	NA	NA	CASSLTSLNTGELFF	TGTGCCAGCAGTTTAACGAGCCTGAACACCGGGGAGCTGTTTTTT
14	TRBV2	TRBJ2-3	NA	TRBD2	CASRGLAGEYTQYF	TGTGCCAGCAGGGGACTAGCGGGAGAATATACGCAGTATTTT
14	TRBV10-2	TRBJ1-5	NA	TRBD1	CASSEQGAREPQHF	TGCGCCAGCAGCGAACAGGGGGCGAGGGAACCCCAGCATTTT
14	TRBV5-1	TRBJ2-1	NA	NA	CASSLAMGHLQQFF	TGCGCCAGCAGCTTGGCCATGGGCCATTTACAGCAGTTCTTC
17	TRBV30	TRBJ2-5	NA	TRBD2	CAWTGVTSGGAWETQYF	TGTGCCTGGACCGGCGTGACTAGCGGGGGGGCCTGGGAGACCCAGTACTTC
15	TRBV2	TRBJ1-4	NA	NA	CASRVTGSTNEKLFF	TGTGCCAGCAGGGTAACAGGGTCGACTAATGAAAAACTGTTTTTT
14	TRBV2	TRBJ2-3	NA	NA	CASKNRDGTDTQYF	TGTGCCAGCAAAAACAGGGATGGCACAGATACGCAGTATTTT
17	TRBV28	TRBJ2-4	NA	NA	CASSLERASLAKNSQYF	TGTGCCAGCAGTTTAGAACGTGCAAGTCTAGCCAAAAACAGTCAGTACTTC
15	TRBV30	TRBJ2-7	NA	TRBD1	CAWSVGTGPFPEQYF	TGTGCCTGGAGTGTGGGGACAGGTCCCTTTCCCGAGCAGTACTTC